This T cell receptor (beta chain) was sequenced for a study of beta chain features in type 1 diabetes. General study points: All four CD4+ subsets from Type 1 diabetes patients carried moderately but significantly shorter TCRB CDR3s. A greater similarity of naive, central memory and Treg TCRB repertoires was seen among patients than among healthy donors. Insertions at VDJ junctions were less frequent in type 1 diabetes patients. These patients also deleted more nucleotides at the same junctions.

Trimming stripped 1 base from V and 8 bases from J, with 18 bases between. CDR1 is KGHSH, CDR2 LQKENI, per germline. The CDR3 length is 16 residues. As for this clone: Its antigen remains unknown.

Each of the CD4+ naive, central memory, regulatory and stem cell-like memory populations was sorted via CD45RO/CCR7/CD25/CD127/CD95/CD27. Purity (above 98%) was reached by all sorted populations. TCRB transcripts that were expressed got sequenced, as all of the isolated RNA had been reverse transcribed. Clones were read by immunoSEQ multiplex PCR, and TCRdb kept only the in-frame ones, dropping some. The sample includes a few hundred thousand clones, about 15% seen only once; the top ten take roughly 0.015%. The rearrangement links TRBV18 to TRBJ2-1; D is perhaps TRBD2 (6 bases). The clonotype comes from a man aged 18 to 35 with type 1 diabetes. The specimen sequenced was naive CD4+ T cells from blood. The chain's CDR3 is CASSPRPVTRVDEQFF. Written as DNA, the CDR3 is TGTGCCAGCTCACCACGCCCGGTGACTAGAGTCGATGAGCAGTTCTTC.